This TCR beta chain came from a study of beta chain features in type 1 diabetes. Across the whole study: When patients were set against healthy donors, age, gender and cell yields were similar. General study results and limits: PCR might favor shorter templates, equally in patients and controls.

Of the isolated RNA, all was reverse transcribed, and so the sequenced material was expressed TCRB transcripts. Deep immunoSEQ sequencing covered naive, central memory and regulatory T cell samples. The method was immunoSEQ multiplex PCR; TCRdb's version includes in-frame clones alone and lacks a portion of them. The sample yields around 430,000 clones, around 28% seen once. Cell sorting via CD45RO/CCR7/CD25/CD127/CD95/CD27 was performed to obtain CD4+ naive, central memory, regulatory and stem cell-like memory cells. A note on this clone: The antigen is not known.

Germline CDR1 is MNHEY and CDR2 is SVGAGI. This CDR3 spans 13 amino acids. V was cut by 6 bases and J by 6 bases, with 11 bases left in between. The receptor's source is a man aged 18 to 29 in good health. The sample was naive CD4+ T cells from blood. This chain joins TRBV6-5 and TRBJ2-2; D is uncertain. CDR3 region: CASSRITPGELFF. The CDR3 DNA reads TGTGCCAGCAGCCGAATAACACCCGGGGAGCTGTTTTTT.